This entry describes one TCR beta chain. These data are taken from a study of technical replicates of blood from several donors. Germline CDR1 is SGHAT and CDR2 is FQDESV (reference sequence). The V end lost 3 bases, the J end lost 7 bases, and 18 bases lay between the germline ends. The CDR3 contains 15 residues. The data were produced by immunoSEQ multiplex PCR, yet TCRdb's version contains in-frame clones alone and is incomplete. The table lists over 60,000 clones, 93% of them singletons, with 0.25% in the top ten. The material sequenced was T cells isolated from PBMCs. The V gene is TRBV11-1, the J gene TRBJ1-1, with TRBD1 as a possible D gene (6 bases). The source of this sequence is a human donor in good health. The CDR3 loop reads CASSFSGGGPVEAFF. The CDR3 coding sequence is TGTGCCAGCAGCTTTTCAGGCGGGGGGCCGGTTGAAGCTTTCTTT.